One and the same sample provided the 10 T cell receptor beta chains below, sequenced in a study of blood T cell repertoires in COVID-19. TCRdb keeps only in-frame clones here, not all; method: immunoSEQ multiplex PCR. In the table there are over 50,000 clones, roughly 79% of which are singletons. Specimen: peripheral blood. The receptors stem from a human donor in a cohort sampled during active COVID-19.

The CDR3 sequence: CASSYRGGVETQYF. As DNA, the CDR3 is TGTGCCAGCAGTTACCGGGGGGGCGTGGAGACCCAGTACTTC. The chain uses TRBV6-5 and TRBJ2-5; 8 nucleotides agree with TRBD2. The V gene's germline CDR1 is MNHEY and CDR2 SVGAGI. Losses at the gene ends were 2 bases for V and 5 bases for J; bases not matched to a gene: 4. The CDR3 loop spans 14 amino acids.

The CDR3 DNA follows: TGTGCCAGCAGCTTAACGGTACCGGCGTTGGGAGCGGCTTTCTTT. Amino acid sequence: CASSLTVPALGAAFF. The rearrangement uses TRBV11-1 and TRBJ1-1; D is unclear. Germline lookup yields CDR1 SGHAT and CDR2 FQDESV (reference sequence). The CDR3 is made up of 15 amino acids. V shed 2 bases and J shed 11 bases, with 21 bases lying between them.

This chain joins TRBV15 and TRBJ1-6; no definite D call. The CDR3 runs to 18 residues. The V gene lost 0 bases and the J gene lost 10 bases, with 22 bases spanning the gap. CDR1 and CDR2 (germline): LNHNV, YYDKDF (reference sequence). The CDR3 DNA sequence: TGTGCCACCAGCAGAGATCAAAACTTGGGCCCTGGCGAATCACCCCTCCACTTT. Residues: CATSRDQNLGPGESPLHF.

The chain combines TRBV7-9 with TRBJ2-2; possible D gene TRBD1, 6 bases. CDR3 size: 13 residues. Germline V gene sequence: CDR1 SEHNR, CDR2 FQNEAQ (reference sequence). The ends were cut back, 10 bases at V and 1 base at J, with 10 bases in the middle. The CDR3 is CAILTGNTGELFF. The CDR3 bases are TGTGCCATCTTGACAGGGAACACCGGGGAGCTGTTTTTT.

This sequence joins TRBV12-5 and TRBJ2-1; 11 bases agree with TRBD1. V was pared by 7 bases and J by 8 bases, with 13 bases of the junction left unmatched. The CDR3 loop spans 16 amino acids. Germline V gene data show CDR1 as LGHNT and CDR2 as FRNRAP. The CDR3 loop reads CASEVRTGGGGDEQFF. Here the CDR3 DNA reads TGTGCTAGTGAAGTAAGGACAGGGGGCGGTGGGGATGAGCAGTTCTTC.

This clone has just a few counts. The chain employs TRBV6-1 and TRBJ1-1; D possibly corresponds to TRBD1 (6 bases). V was cut by 2 bases and J by 5 bases, with 18 bases left in between. CDR1 and CDR2 from the germline V gene are MNHNS and SASEGT. The CDR3 is made up of 16 amino acids. CDR3 protein: CASSEWGQGIGTEAFF. The CDR3, as DNA: TGTGCCAGCAGTGAATGGGGGCAAGGGATTGGGACTGAAGCTTTCTTT.

The CDR3: CASRPTSGGRYEQYF. For the CDR3, the DNA is TGTGCCAGTAGACCAACTAGCGGGGGGAGATACGAGCAGTACTTC. The gene calls are TRBV19 and TRBJ2-7; 12 nucleotides agree with TRBD2. V dropped 6 bases and J dropped 4; count of bases not matched to a gene: 7. Germline V gives CDR1 LNHDA, CDR2 SQIVND (reference sequence). The CDR3 is made up of 15 amino acids.

The chain recombines TRBV19 with TRBJ1-1; possible D gene TRBD1, 6 bases. This CDR3 region has 15 residues. V lost 5 bases, J lost 1 base, and 14 bases lay in between. Germline CDR1 LNHDA, CDR2 SQIVND (reference sequence). The DNA of the CDR3 is TGTGCCAGTAGTCGAGGACAGAATACGAACACTGAAGCTTTCTTT. As protein: CASSRGQNTNTEAFF.

This clone has more than one count but fewer than ten. The chain joins TRBV6-6 to TRBJ1-2, with TRBD1 as a possible D gene (5 bases). V dropped 4 bases and J dropped 2 bases, with 11 bases sitting between them. In germline, CDR1 is MNHNY, CDR2 SVGAGI (reference sequence). This CDR3 is 14 amino acids long. The CDR3 spells CASSSGGYNYGYTF. The CDR3 DNA is TGTGCCAGCAGTTCGGGGGGATACAACTATGGCTACACCTTC.

The chain uses TRBV5-1 and TRBJ1-1; the D is unclear. Germline values: CDR1 SGHRS, CDR2 YFSETQ. The CDR3 extends over 15 amino acids. Trimming removed 2 bases from V and 0 bases from J, with 11 bases in between. The CDR3 sequence: CASSFGVGMNTEAFF. CDR3 in DNA: TGCGCCAGCAGCTTCGGGGTAGGGATGAACACTGAAGCTTTCTTT.